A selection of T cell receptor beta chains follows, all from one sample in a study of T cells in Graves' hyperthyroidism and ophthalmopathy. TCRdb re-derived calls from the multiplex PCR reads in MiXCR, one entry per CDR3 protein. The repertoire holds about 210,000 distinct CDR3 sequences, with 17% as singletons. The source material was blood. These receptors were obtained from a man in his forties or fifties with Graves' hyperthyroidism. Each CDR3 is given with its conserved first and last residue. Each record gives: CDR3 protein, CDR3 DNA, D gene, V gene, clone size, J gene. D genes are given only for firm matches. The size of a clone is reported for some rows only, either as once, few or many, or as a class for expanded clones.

cdr3_aa: CASSPIGLAGGTGELFF; cdr3_nt: TGTGCCAGCAGCCCCATAGGACTAGCGGGTGGAACCGGGGAGCTGTTTTTT; d_call: TRBD2; v_call: TRBV11-2; clone_size: many; j_call: TRBJ2-2
cdr3_aa: CASSPENEYQETQYF; cdr3_nt: TGTGCCAGCAGTCCAGAAAACGAGTACCAAGAGACCCAGTACTTC; d_call: -; v_call: TRBV28; clone_size: -; j_call: TRBJ2-5
cdr3_aa: CASSAPGTGLLETQYF; cdr3_nt: TGTGCCAGCAGTGCGCCAGGGACAGGGCTTTTGGAGACCCAGTACTTC; d_call: TRBD1; v_call: TRBV6-2/TRBV6-3; clone_size: few; j_call: TRBJ2-5
cdr3_aa: CASNPEAGQGADTQYF; cdr3_nt: TGTGCCAGCAACCCAGAGGCGGGACAGGGGGCAGATACGCAGTATTTT; d_call: TRBD1; v_call: TRBV27; clone_size: many; j_call: TRBJ2-3
cdr3_aa: CSAAGQGMGEQYF; cdr3_nt: TGCAGTGCCGCGGGTCAGGGGATGGGAGAGCAGTACTTC; d_call: -; v_call: TRBV20-1; clone_size: many; j_call: TRBJ2-7
cdr3_aa: CASSSRTGNQPQHF; cdr3_nt: TGTGCCAGCTCATCCCGGACAGGCAATCAGCCCCAGCATTTT; d_call: -; v_call: TRBV18; clone_size: many; j_call: TRBJ1-5
cdr3_aa: CAWSVSFVGEQFF; cdr3_nt: TGTGCCTGGAGTGTTAGTTTTGTGGGTGAGCAGTTCTTC; d_call: -; v_call: TRBV30; clone_size: many; j_call: TRBJ2-1
cdr3_aa: CASSPQGATGGEQYF; cdr3_nt: TGTGCCAGCAGCCCCCAGGGCGCAACCGGTGGGGAGCAGTACTTC; d_call: -; v_call: TRBV12-3/TRBV12-4; clone_size: many; j_call: TRBJ2-7
cdr3_aa: CASSESDRGSLLAGGSTDTQYF; cdr3_nt: TGCGCCAGCAGTGAGTCGGACAGGGGGAGTTTACTAGCGGGAGGGAGCACAGATACGCAGTATTTT; d_call: TRBD2; v_call: TRBV10-1; clone_size: few; j_call: TRBJ2-3
cdr3_aa: CATSRDGRSYSIRDTQYF; cdr3_nt: TGTGCCACCAGCAGAGATGGGAGGTCATATTCAATTCGGGATACGCAGTATTTT; d_call: -; v_call: TRBV15; clone_size: -; j_call: TRBJ2-3
cdr3_aa: CTSKTGRDQPQHF; cdr3_nt: TGCACCAGCAAGACAGGGAGGGATCAGCCCCAGCATTTT; d_call: TRBD1; v_call: TRBV10-2; clone_size: -; j_call: TRBJ1-5
cdr3_aa: CASGLTEAFF; cdr3_nt: TGTGCTAGTGGTTTGACTGAAGCTTTCTTT; d_call: -; v_call: TRBV12-5; clone_size: many; j_call: TRBJ1-1
cdr3_aa: CASRKSGGRWEQYF; cdr3_nt: TGTGCCAGCAGGAAATCAGGGGGTCGATGGGAGCAGTACTTC; d_call: TRBD1; v_call: TRBV28; clone_size: many; j_call: TRBJ2-7
cdr3_aa: CASSPDSTYEQYF; cdr3_nt: TGTGCCAGCTCACCAGACAGTACCTACGAGCAGTACTTC; d_call: -; v_call: TRBV18; clone_size: many; j_call: TRBJ2-7
cdr3_aa: CASSFVAVGELFF; cdr3_nt: TGTGCCAGCAGCTTTGTTGCTGTCGGGGAGCTGTTTTTT; d_call: -; v_call: TRBV7-9; clone_size: many; j_call: TRBJ2-2
cdr3_aa: CASSPALGQNYGYTF; cdr3_nt: TGTGCCAGCTCACCAGCGCTGGGACAGAACTATGGCTACACCTTC; d_call: TRBD1; v_call: TRBV18; clone_size: many; j_call: TRBJ1-2
cdr3_aa: CASSEPARSYEQFF; cdr3_nt: TGCGCCAGCAGCGAACCCGCTAGGAGCTATGAGCAGTTCTTC; d_call: -; v_call: TRBV4-1; clone_size: few; j_call: TRBJ2-1
cdr3_aa: CATTSGSLDTQYF; cdr3_nt: TGTGCCACTACTAGCGGGAGCTTGGATACGCAGTATTTT; d_call: TRBD2; v_call: TRBV12-3/TRBV12-4; clone_size: few; j_call: TRBJ2-3
cdr3_aa: CASSSPGQGKGDTQYF; cdr3_nt: TGTGCCAGCAGTTCTCCGGGACAGGGGAAAGGAGATACGCAGTATTTT; d_call: TRBD1; v_call: TRBV28; clone_size: -; j_call: TRBJ2-3
cdr3_aa: CASSPRTVGTEAFF; cdr3_nt: TGTGCCAGCTCACCTCGGACAGTGGGGACTGAAGCTTTCTTT; d_call: -; v_call: TRBV18; clone_size: many; j_call: TRBJ1-1
cdr3_aa: CASSQTGGRYEQYF; cdr3_nt: TGTGCCAGCAGCCAAACAGGGGGCAGGTACGAGCAGTACTTC; d_call: TRBD1; v_call: TRBV11-3; clone_size: many; j_call: TRBJ2-7
cdr3_aa: CASSLVRGSYTDEQYF; cdr3_nt: TGTGCCAGCAGCTTAGTCAGGGGCTCTTATACCGACGAGCAGTACTTC; d_call: -; v_call: TRBV7-9; clone_size: many; j_call: TRBJ2-7
cdr3_aa: CASSQGVTPSNQPQHF; cdr3_nt: TGTGCCAGCAGCCAAGGGGTAACACCTAGCAATCAGCCCCAGCATTTT; d_call: -; v_call: TRBV12-3/TRBV12-4; clone_size: -; j_call: TRBJ1-5
cdr3_aa: CASSQDLRGGDETQYF; cdr3_nt: TGTGCCAGCAGCCAAGATCTTCGAGGGGGCGACGAGACCCAGTACTTC; d_call: TRBD1; v_call: TRBV3-1; clone_size: many; j_call: TRBJ2-5
cdr3_aa: CASSKRGRSSYEQYF; cdr3_nt: TGTGCCAGCAGCAAAAGGGGGCGCAGCTCCTACGAGCAGTACTTC; d_call: TRBD1; v_call: TRBV28; clone_size: many; j_call: TRBJ2-7
cdr3_aa: CASSLLGISGSYEQYF; cdr3_nt: TGTGCCAGCAGTTTACTGGGTATTAGCGGATCCTACGAGCAGTACTTC; d_call: -; v_call: TRBV28; clone_size: many; j_call: TRBJ2-7
cdr3_aa: CASRQGASSGANVLTF; cdr3_nt: TGCGCCAGCAGACAGGGGGCTTCCTCTGGGGCCAACGTCCTGACTTTC; d_call: TRBD1; v_call: TRBV10-2; clone_size: -; j_call: TRBJ2-6
cdr3_aa: CASSFRTGYGYTF; cdr3_nt: TGTGCCAGCAGCTTTCGGACAGGCTATGGCTACACCTTC; d_call: TRBD1; v_call: TRBV5-6; clone_size: many; j_call: TRBJ1-2
cdr3_aa: CASSLTVSGNQPQHF; cdr3_nt: TGTGCCAGCAGCCTGACAGTTTCAGGCAATCAGCCCCAGCATTTT; d_call: -; v_call: TRBV6-2/TRBV6-3; clone_size: many; j_call: TRBJ1-5